Listed here are 10 T cell receptor beta chains from one sample, sequenced in a study of CD8+ T cells in alopecia areata. RNA extraction was followed by reverse transcription into cDNA, which acted as the sequencing template. Here immunoSEQ multiplex PCR was the method, and the copy in TCRdb shows in-frame clones only, minus some. The table includes roughly 230,000 clones, less than 50% detected once. As for treatment: oral pan-JAK inhibitor, 5-10 mg twice daily. This sample comprised CD4+ T cells sorted from blood, obtained around week 36, from a patient treated with tofacitinib. The source of these receptors is a human donor with alopecia areata.

The genes are TRBV6-1 and TRBJ2-5; D is tentatively TRBD1 or TRBD2 (5 bases each). Germline-derived CDR1 and CDR2 are MNHNS and SASEGT. The ends were cut back, 5 bases at V and 5 bases at J, with 15 bases in the middle. The CDR3 runs 14 residues. CDR3 region: CASSTRQRVETQYF. The CDR3 DNA follows: TGTGCCAGCAGTACCAGACAGAGGGTGGAGACCCAGTACTTC.

The V and J genes are TRBV29-1 and TRBJ2-3, with D unresolved. V lost 6 bases to trimming and J lost 0 bases, with 10 bases between them. The CDR3 has 13 residues. Germline V CDR1 and CDR2: SQVTM, ANQGSEA. The chain's CDR3 is CSVRPTSTDTQYF. As DNA, the CDR3 is TGCAGCGTCAGACCCACTAGCACAGATACGCAGTATTTT.

CDR3 loop: CASKRRDTFSYEQYF. The DNA of the CDR3 is TGTGCCTCAAAACGCCGGGACACCTTCTCCTACGAGCAGTACTTC. The rearrangement links TRBV30 to TRBJ2-7; a possible D gene is TRBD1 (6 bases). The V gene's germline CDR1 is GTSNPN and CDR2 SVGIG (reference sequence). This CDR3 is 15 amino acids long. Trimming left V 7 bases short and J 0 bases short, with 19 bases between.

The CDR3 protein is CSANEGVPYEQYF. The CDR3 DNA reads as TGCAGCGCAAATGAGGGGGTCCCCTACGAGCAGTACTTC. The J gene is TRBJ2-7, the V gene TRBV29-1; a weak D match, TRBD1 (6 bases). Trimming took off 7 bases at V and 2 bases at J, with 15 bases between the two ends. CDR1 and CDR2 from the germline V gene are SQVTM and ANQGSEA. The CDR3 runs 13 residues.

This clone was counted between two and nine times. The chain carries TRBV4-3 and TRBJ2-3; TRBD1 matches at 8 bases. The CDR3 covers 17 residues. Trimming at V came to 1 base and at J to 3 bases, leaving 9 bases not matched to a gene. Per germline, CDR1 LGHNA and CDR2 YSLEER. The CDR3 DNA reads TGCGCCAGCAGCCAAGGCTTCGGGCAGGGGGCAACAGATACGCAGTATTTT. This sequence encodes CASSQGFGQGATDTQYF.

J is TRBJ2-1 and V is TRBV29-1; no clear D. This CDR3 comprises 12 residues. The germline CDR1 and CDR2 sequences are SQVTM and ANQGSEA. Trimming stripped 4 bases from V and 7 bases from J, with 11 bases between. CDR3 DNA sequence: TGCAGCGTTGGTAGGGTTGAAAATGAGCAGTTCTTC. This codes for CSVGRVENEQFF.

The chain uses TRBV5-1 and TRBJ2-7; 7 bases align to TRBD1. J was trimmed by 3 bases and V by 4 bases; bases with no gene match: 4. This CDR3 is 13 amino acids long. Germline CDR1 and CDR2: SGHRS and YFSETQ. The DNA for the CDR3 is TGCGCCAGCAGCCCACAGGGGATCTACGAGCAGTACTTC. Its translation: CASSPQGIYEQYF.

This sequence joins TRBV23-1 and TRBJ2-4; TRBD2 is a possible D gene (6 bases). TRBV23-1 is reported as an ORF; its role is uncertain. Between the trimmed V and J ends, which lost 3 bases and 3 bases, there was a span of 9 bases. This CDR3 region has 14 residues. CDR3 sequence reads: CASSHREVKNIQYF. CDR3 DNA: TGCGCCAGCAGTCACAGGGAGGTCAAAAACATTCAGTACTTC.

This clone has just a few counts. The rearrangement links TRBV30 to TRBJ2-2; D is undetermined. Germline CDR1 reads GTSNPN; CDR2 reads SVGIG (reference sequence). With 4 bases removed from V and 2 bases from J, the gap between germline ends came to 8 bases. There are 13 residues in the CDR3. CDR3 protein: CAWTFTNTGELFF. CDR3 coding DNA: TGTGCCTGGACCTTCACCAACACCGGGGAGCTGTTTTTT.

This chain uses TRBV7-6 with TRBJ2-1; possible D gene TRBD1, 5 bases. Germline V gives CDR1 SGHVS, CDR2 FNYEAQ. V was trimmed by 0 bases and J by 7 bases, leaving 10 bases between them. CDR3 length: 14 amino acids. CDR3 loop: CASSLAGLLNEQFF. The CDR3 DNA reads TGTGCCAGCAGCTTAGCGGGGCTACTTAATGAGCAGTTCTTC.